These 25 T cell receptor beta chains share one sample of origin, sequenced in a study of response to subunit inactivated influenza vaccine. MiXCR was run by TCRdb on the RT-PCR reads, yielding one entry per CDR3 protein. The repertoire includes about 190,000 distinct CDR3 sequences, about an eighth of them detected once, and approximately 30% sits in the top ten. This specimen consisted of CD8+ T cells sorted from PBMCs, obtained more than 4 days after vaccination. The receptors stem from a man aged 45-65 years who received an inactivated influenza vaccine.

In its sample, this clonotype was seen a few times. The chain combines TRBV7-6 with TRBJ1-1, with 8 bases aligning to TRBD1. The germline V gene has CDR1 SGHVS and CDR2 FNYEAQ. This CDR3 is 13 amino acids long. V dropped 5 bases and J dropped 7; count of bases not matched to a gene: 6. The CDR3 sequence is CASSPGTGVEAFF. The CDR3 nucleotides are TGTGCCAGCAGCCCAGGGACAGGTGTTGAAGCTTTCTTT.

There are a few counts of this clonotype. The chain recombines TRBV4-3 with TRBJ1-5; D uncertain. This CDR3 contains 16 residues. In germline, CDR1 is LGHNA, CDR2 YSLEER. Trimming took off 0 bases at V and 5 bases at J, with 14 bases between the two ends. CDR3: CASSQEGLGPYQPQHF. DNA of the CDR3: TGCGCCAGCAGCCAAGAAGGGCTTGGTCCTTATCAGCCCCAGCATTTT.

The sample holds a few counts of this clonotype. The chain links TRBV20-1 to TRBJ2-2; D remains ambiguous. V dropped 4 bases and J dropped 6 bases, with 9 bases sitting between them. This CDR3 comprises 12 residues. CDR1 is DFQATT and CDR2 is SNEGSKA in the germline V gene (reference sequence). The CDR3 sequence is CSAIASAGELFF. In DNA form, the CDR3 reads TGCAGTGCTATAGCTTCGGCCGGGGAGCTGTTTTTT.

The V gene is TRBV29-1, the J gene TRBJ2-1, with TRBD2 matching 8 bases. The length of the CDR3 is 13 residues. Germline V gene lookup returns CDR1 SQVTM and CDR2 ANQGSEA. V trimming: 4 bases; J trimming: 9 bases; junction bases outside the gene matches: 8. The CDR3 region is CSVAGRAGGEQFF. The DNA of the CDR3 is TGCAGCGTTGCCGGGAGGGCCGGGGGTGAGCAGTTCTTC.

This chain connects TRBV7-2 to TRBJ2-5; TRBD2 agrees at 11 bases. This CDR3 comprises 17 residues. Germline V CDR1 and CDR2: SGHTA, FQGNSA. J gave up 5 bases and V 4 bases, and 12 bases lay outside the gene matches. The CDR3 spells CASSSRGLAGGRETQYF. The CDR3 coding sequence is TGTGCCAGCAGCTCTAGGGGGCTAGCGGGGGGCCGGGAGACCCAGTACTTC.

This rearrangement joins TRBV27 to TRBJ2-1, with D perhaps TRBD1 (6 bases). CDR1 and CDR2 (germline): MNHEY, SMNVEV (reference sequence). V lost 1 base to trimming and J lost 4 bases, with 11 bases between them. The CDR3 totals 15 residues. The CDR3 DNA reads TGTGCCAGCAGTTTATGGGGGCTGGAGTACAATGAGCAGTTCTTC. Translating it yields CASSLWGLEYNEQFF.

This clonotype turned up a few times. The chain uses TRBV27 and TRBJ2-1; 7 bases align to TRBD1. The trim removed 5 bases at V and 12 bases at J, leaving 13 bases unmatched. The CDR3 length is 14 residues. CDR1 is MNHEY and CDR2 is SMNVEV in the germline V gene (reference sequence). The CDR3 loop is CASSPWDSNEGQFF. The CDR3, as DNA: TGTGCCAGCAGTCCCTGGGACAGTAATGAAGGGCAGTTCTTC.

This clonotype was seen ten or more times. This rearrangement joins TRBV11-2 to TRBJ2-7; D uncertain. Germline V lookup: CDR1 SGHAT, CDR2 FQNNGV. This CDR3 contains 15 residues. V was shortened by 2 bases and J by 3 bases, with 14 bases between the two germline ends. Here the CDR3 DNA reads TGTGCCAGCAGCTTACGGAGTGACGTATTCTACGAGCAGTACTTC. This sequence encodes CASSLRSDVFYEQYF.

This clonotype was counted a few times. V usage is TRBV28 and J usage is TRBJ2-5, with D perhaps matching TRBD2 (6 bases). The CDR3 consists of 15 residues. V was trimmed by 3 bases and J by 4 bases, leaving 15 bases between them. CDR1 and CDR2 from the germline V gene are MDHEN and SYDVKM. CDR3 in amino acids: CASSFIGGAGETQYF. The CDR3 nucleotides read TGTGCCAGCAGTTTTATAGGAGGGGCAGGAGAGACCCAGTACTTC.

This CDR3 is CASSLVPLGENEQFF. The CDR3 nucleotides read TGTGCCAGCAGTTTAGTCCCATTAGGGGAAAATGAGCAGTTCTTC. The chain joins TRBV28 to TRBJ2-1, with D possibly being TRBD1 (5 bases). The CDR3 runs 15 residues. Germline-derived CDR1 and CDR2 are MDHEN and SYDVKM. Trimming stripped 2 bases from V and 7 bases from J, with 15 bases between. The whole variable domain, remainder taken from reference TRBV28 and TRBJ2-1, is DVKVTQSSRYLVKRTGEKVFLECVQDMDHENMFWYRQDPGLGLRLIYFSYDVKMKEKGDIPEGYSVSREKKERFSLILESASTNQTSMYLCASSLVPLGENEQFFGPGTRLTVL.

This clonotype came up many times. This chain connects TRBV7-9 to TRBJ2-5; the D gene is possibly TRBD2 (5 bases). This CDR3 comprises 14 residues. In germline, CDR1 is SEHNR, CDR2 FQNEAQ (reference sequence). The ends were cut back, 6 bases at V and 0 bases at J, with 11 bases in the middle. Here the CDR3 DNA reads TGTGCCAGCAGTCCAGCGGTGTACCAAGAGACCCAGTACTTC. Residues: CASSPAVYQETQYF.

This chain uses TRBV20-1 with TRBJ2-1; D call uncertain. Per germline, CDR1 DFQATT and CDR2 SNEGSKA (reference sequence). With 0 bases removed from V and 0 bases from J, the gap between germline ends came to 21 bases. This CDR3 contains 19 residues. The CDR3 DNA follows: TGCAGTGCTAGAGATGAGCAACCGGCGATAGGGCACTCCTACAATGAGCAGTTCTTC. It is translated as CSARDEQPAIGHSYNEQFF.

This clonotype has ten or more counts. This chain connects TRBV7-8 to TRBJ2-2; the D is unclear. Trimming pared 11 bases from V and 5 bases from J, leaving 18 bases between. The CDR3 covers 14 residues. Looked up from germline, CDR1 is SGHVS and CDR2 is FQNEAQ. CDR3 in amino acids: CAAPWTENTGELFF. As DNA, the CDR3 is TGTGCCGCTCCCTGGACGGAGAATACCGGGGAGCTGTTTTTT.

The chain uses TRBV18 and TRBJ1-1, with D possibly matching TRBD1 (5 bases). Deletions cut 1 base from V and 0 bases from J, with 15 bases between. The CDR3 has 17 amino acids. Germline V gene lookup returns CDR1 KGHSH and CDR2 LQKENI. The CDR3 spells CASSPRSPGMVNTEAFF. The CDR3 bases are TGTGCCAGCTCACCACGGTCCCCAGGGATGGTGAACACTGAAGCTTTCTTT.

The chain couples TRBV10-3 to TRBJ2-7; 9 nucleotides line up with TRBD1. The trim removed 6 bases at V and 2 bases at J, leaving 5 bases unmatched. The CDR3 loop spans 14 amino acids. Looked up from germline, CDR1 is ENHRY and CDR2 is SYGVKD. CDR3 amino acids: CAIRAQGATYEQYF. The CDR3 bases are TGTGCCATCAGGGCACAGGGGGCCACCTACGAGCAGTACTTC.

This chain uses TRBV28 with TRBJ1-4, with D possibly being TRBD1 (6 bases). The CDR3 is made up of 15 amino acids. Between the trimmed V and J ends, which lost 2 bases and 7 bases, there was a span of 14 bases. Germline CDR1 and CDR2: MDHEN and SYDVKM. The CDR3 reads CASSLGPGESEKLFF. Written as DNA, the CDR3 is TGTGCCAGCAGTTTAGGGCCAGGGGAAAGTGAAAAACTGTTTTTT.

This clonotype turned up a few times. This chain links TRBV4-3 with TRBJ2-3; possible D gene TRBD2, 6 bases. V was trimmed by 4 bases and J by 4 bases, leaving 18 bases between them. In germline, CDR1 is LGHNA, CDR2 YSLEER. The CDR3 sequence is 16 residues long. Here the CDR3 DNA reads TGCGCCAGCAGCCCAAGGTACGGGAGTGGGCCAGATACGCAGTATTTT. Amino acids: CASSPRYGSGPDTQYF.

The chain uses TRBV28 and TRBJ2-7, with D perhaps TRBD2 (5 bases). Per the germline V gene, CDR1 is MDHEN and CDR2 is SYDVKM. Trimming pared 5 bases from V and 5 bases from J, leaving 10 bases between. This CDR3 is 12 amino acids long. The CDR3 DNA reads TGTGCCAGCAGTGGATTACTAGACGAGCAGTACTTC. Amino acids: CASSGLLDEQYF.

The V gene is TRBV28, the J gene TRBJ1-1; D is possibly TRBD1 (5 bases). Germline values: CDR1 MDHEN, CDR2 SYDVKM. The CDR3 loop spans 15 amino acids. V was shortened by 2 bases and J by 2 bases, with 12 bases between the two germline ends. The CDR3 nucleotides are TGTGCCAGCAGTTTACACGGGGGGAGTAACACTGAAGCTTTCTTT. As protein: CASSLHGGSNTEAFF. The entire variable domain, with the rest obtained from reference TRBV28 and TRBJ1-1, is as follows: DVKVTQSSRYLVKRTGEKVFLECVQDMDHENMFWYRQDPGLGLRLIYFSYDVKMKEKGDIPEGYSVSREKKERFSLILESASTNQTSMYLCASSLHGGSNTEAFFGQGTRLTVV.

This clonotype was counted a few times. The chain employs TRBV7-9 and TRBJ2-5; 7 nucleotides agree with TRBD1. Germline CDR1 and CDR2: SEHNR and FQNEAQ (reference sequence). J lost 3 bases, V lost 4 bases, and 8 bases had no gene match. The CDR3 loop spans 15 amino acids. The DNA for the CDR3 is TGTGCCAGCAGCTCCTTTACCGGGACAGAAGAGACCCAGTACTTC. It codes for CASSSFTGTEETQYF.

The V gene is TRBV7-9, the J gene TRBJ2-7; D call uncertain. CDR1 is SEHNR, CDR2 FQNEAQ, per germline (reference sequence). The length of the CDR3 is 12 residues. Trimming removed 0 bases at V and 6 bases at J, with 6 bases between. The CDR3 nucleotides read TGTGCCAGCAGCTTAGCGGCTCCCGAGCAGTACTTC. This codes for CASSLAAPEQYF.

This rearrangement joins TRBV10-3 to TRBJ2-2; D unclear. Between the trimmed V and J ends, which lost 7 bases and 4 bases, there was a span of 7 bases. The CDR3 totals 12 residues. Germline CDR1 reads ENHRY; CDR2 reads SYGVKD. CDR3 bases: TGTGCCATCAAAAAGTCCACCGGGGAGCTGTTTTTT. Its protein is CAIKKSTGELFF.

CDR3 region: CSARDRTSGSYEQYF. The DNA of the CDR3 is TGCAGTGCTAGAGATAGGACTAGCGGATCCTACGAGCAGTACTTC. V is TRBV20-1 and J is TRBJ2-7, with 10 bases lining up with TRBD2. Germline V gene lookup returns CDR1 DFQATT and CDR2 SNEGSKA (reference sequence). The CDR3 totals 15 residues. Germline trimming cut 0 bases from V and 1 base from J; bases unmatched to any gene: 3.

DNA of the CDR3: TGTGCCAGCAGCTCCTTGACTAGCGGGGAGATCACAGATACGCAGTATTTT. It translates to CASSSLTSGEITDTQYF. The rearrangement links TRBV7-9 to TRBJ2-3, with 11 positions matching TRBD2. CDR1 is SEHNR and CDR2 is FQNEAQ in the germline V gene (reference sequence). The J segment lost 2 bases and the V segment lost 4 bases, leaving 8 bases of the junction unmatched. CDR3 length: 17 residues. Filled out from reference TRBV7-9 and TRBJ2-3, the complete variable domain reads DTGVSQNPRHKITKRGQNVTFRCDPISEHNRLYWYRQTLGQGPEFLTYFQNEAQLEKSRLLSDRFSAERPKGSFSTLEIQRTEQGDSAMYLCASSSLTSGEITDTQYFGPGTRLTVL.

Many counts were recorded for this clonotype. CDR3: CASSQARGLSYNEQFF. The DNA of the CDR3 is TGTGCCAGCAGCCAAGCCAGGGGGCTTTCCTACAATGAGCAGTTCTTC. V gene TRBV3-1 combines with J gene TRBJ2-1; 8 bases match TRBD1. The CDR3 spans 16 residues. The J segment lost 1 base and the V segment lost 1 base, leaving 3 bases of the junction unmatched. CDR1 is LGHDT and CDR2 is YNNKEL in the germline V gene (reference sequence).